A single sample is the source of the 2 T cell receptor beta chains below, sequenced in a study of T-cell memory formation after mild COVID-19. TCRdb analysed the 5' RACE reads with MiXCR anew, one entry per CDR3 protein. This sample yields roughly 250,000 distinct CDR3 sequences, of which over 15% are seen a single time; under 25% belongs to the top ten. The sequenced sample consisted of PBMCs or a T cell subset sorted from them (not recorded which). These receptor sequences come from a young man who had mild COVID-19 (a few samples of this study predate the infection). Cell type and time point are not known.

This chain connects TRBV10-2 to TRBJ2-2; TRBD1 matches 8 bases. The CDR3 has 15 amino acids. CDR1 is WSHSY and CDR2 is SAAADI in the germline V gene. V dropped 6 bases and J dropped 4; count of bases not matched to a gene: 7. CDR3: CASRDGQGSTGELFF. CDR3 bases: TGCGCCAGCAGGGACGGACAGGGATCCACCGGGGAGCTGTTTTTT.

This clonotype has a handful of counts. V and J are TRBV7-9 and TRBJ2-2, with no clear D. V was shortened by 3 bases and J by 7 bases, with 9 bases between the two germline ends. CDR3 size: 13 residues. The germline V gene has CDR1 SEHNR and CDR2 FQNEAQ (reference sequence). CDR3 sequence (DNA): TGTGCCAGCAGCTTTTGGGCGAACGGGGAGCTGTTTTTT. It encodes CASSFWANGELFF.